The entry below describes one TCR beta chain. Its specificity is not known. These data come from a study of shared clonotypes between healthy human individuals. Study summary: Each donor had three CD4 naive, three CD4 memory, two CD8 naive and one CD8 memory plate. Overall study results and limits: For sorted subsets, rarefaction showed incomplete sequencing despite large depth. There were few donors, and this limited the genetic and exposure-history diversity represented.

Genomic DNA belonging to each subset was distributed in equal measure over several immunoSEQ plates. Data came from immunoSEQ multiplex PCR; TCRdb stores just in-frame clones and leaves some out. The table lists about 1.1 million clones, approximately 80% of them singletons. Deletions cut 3 bases from V and 15 bases from J, with 21 bases between. This CDR3 contains 14 residues. Germline CDR1 reads MGHDK; CDR2 reads SYGVNS. The rearrangement joins TRBV25-1 to TRBJ2-1; weak D call: TRBD1 (5 bases). The sequence derives from a man in his late teens or twenties in good health. Some clones in this sample may be carry-over from other donors' samples. Material for sequencing was memory CD4+ T cells from PBMCs. Subset denoted: CD45RA-negative fraction. The DNA for the CDR3 is TGTGCCAGCAGTGAGGGCCCGGCGGCAGGGCTCCCGTTCTTC. Its protein product is CASSEGPAAGLPFF. Variable domain in full (rest from reference TRBV25-1 and TRBJ2-1): EADIYQTPRYLVIGTGKKITLECSQTMGHDKMYWYQQDPGMELHLIHYSYGVNSTEKGDLSSESTVSRIRTEHFPLTLESARPSHTSQYLCASSEGPAAGLPFFGPGTRLTVL.